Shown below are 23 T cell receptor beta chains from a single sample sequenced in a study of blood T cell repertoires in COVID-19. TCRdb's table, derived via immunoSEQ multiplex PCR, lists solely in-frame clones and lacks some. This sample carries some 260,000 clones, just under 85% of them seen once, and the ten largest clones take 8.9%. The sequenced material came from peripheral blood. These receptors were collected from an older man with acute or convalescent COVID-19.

In DNA, the CDR3 is TGTGCCAGCAGCCCTACAGGGGGGCGCGAAAAACTGTTTTTT. Its translation is CASSPTGGREKLFF. The chain employs TRBV5-5 and TRBJ1-4, with 8 bases aligning to TRBD1. CDR3 size: 14 residues. With V trimmed by 4 bases and J by 8 bases, 7 bases remained unmatched. Germline CDR1 is SGHKS and CDR2 is YYEKEE (reference sequence). Drawing the rest from reference TRBV5-5 and TRBJ1-4, the complete variable domain is DAGVTQSPTHLIKTRGQQVTLRCSPISGHKSVSWYQQVLGQGPQFIFQYYEKEERGRGNFPDRFSARQFPNYSSELNVNALLLGDSALYLCASSPTGGREKLFFGSGTQLSVL.

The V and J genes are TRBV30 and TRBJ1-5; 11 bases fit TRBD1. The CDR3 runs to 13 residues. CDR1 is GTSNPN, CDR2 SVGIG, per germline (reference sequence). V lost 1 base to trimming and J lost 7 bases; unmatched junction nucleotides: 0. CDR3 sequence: CAWSGTGGQPQHF. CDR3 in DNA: TGTGCCTGGAGTGGGACAGGGGGCCAGCCCCAGCATTTT.

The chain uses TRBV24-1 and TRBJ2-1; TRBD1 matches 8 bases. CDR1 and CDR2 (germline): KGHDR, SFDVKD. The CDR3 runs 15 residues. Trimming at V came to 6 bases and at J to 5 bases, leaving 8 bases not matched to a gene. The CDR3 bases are TGTGCCACCAGTCCCACGGACAGGGCTAACAATGAGCAGTTCTTC. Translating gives CATSPTDRANNEQFF.

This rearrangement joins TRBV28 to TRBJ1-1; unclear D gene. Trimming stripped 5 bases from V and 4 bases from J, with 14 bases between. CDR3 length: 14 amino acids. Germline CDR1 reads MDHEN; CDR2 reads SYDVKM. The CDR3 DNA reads TGTGCCAGCAGTCTGGAGGGTTGGAGCACTGAAGCTTTCTTT. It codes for CASSLEGWSTEAFF.

The CDR3 DNA follows: TGCGCCAGCCGAACGGGGGACAGGGGGCCTTTAAGTGAAAAACTGTTTTTT. Its translation is CASRTGDRGPLSEKLFF. The chain carries TRBV5-1 and TRBJ1-4; 12 bases align to TRBD1. V lost 7 bases to trimming and J lost 7 bases; unmatched junction nucleotides: 14. This CDR3 has 17 residues. Germline-derived CDR1 and CDR2 are SGHRS and YFSETQ.

The DNA for the CDR3 is TGTGCCAGCAGTGGAAAGGACAGAGCCTCTGGGGCCAACGTCCTGACTTTC. Translating gives CASSGKDRASGANVLTF. The gene calls are TRBV6-1 and TRBJ2-6; a possible D gene is TRBD1 (6 bases). V gave up 4 bases and J gave up 0 bases, with 13 bases separating them. The germline V gene has CDR1 MNHNS and CDR2 SASEGT. This CDR3 has 17 amino acids.

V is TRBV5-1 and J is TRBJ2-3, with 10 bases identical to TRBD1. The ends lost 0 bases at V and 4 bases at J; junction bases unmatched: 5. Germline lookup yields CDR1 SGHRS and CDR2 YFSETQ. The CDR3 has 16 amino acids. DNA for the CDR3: TGCGCCAGCAGCTTGGCCGGGACAGGGGTATCAGATACGCAGTATTTT. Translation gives CASSLAGTGVSDTQYF.

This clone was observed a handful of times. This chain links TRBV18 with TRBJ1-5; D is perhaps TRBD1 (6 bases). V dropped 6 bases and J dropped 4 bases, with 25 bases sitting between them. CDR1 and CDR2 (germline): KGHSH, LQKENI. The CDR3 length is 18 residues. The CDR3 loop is CASSPKGRDTLWNQPQHF. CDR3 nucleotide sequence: TGTGCCAGCTCCCCAAAGGGACGGGACACTTTATGGAATCAGCCCCAGCATTTT. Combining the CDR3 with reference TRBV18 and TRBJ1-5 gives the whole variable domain NAGVMQNPRHLVRRRGQEARLRCSPMKGHSHVYWYRQLPEEGLKFMVYLQKENIIDESGMPKERFSAEFPKEGPSILRIQQVVRGDSAAYFCASSPKGRDTLWNQPQHFGDGTRLSIL.

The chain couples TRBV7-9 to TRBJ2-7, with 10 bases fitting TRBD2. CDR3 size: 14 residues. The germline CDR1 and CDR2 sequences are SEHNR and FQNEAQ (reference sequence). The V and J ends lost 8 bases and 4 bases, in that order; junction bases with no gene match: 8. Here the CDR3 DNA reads TGTGCCAGCGGTCTAGCGGGAGTAGTGTACGAGCAGTACTTC. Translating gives CASGLAGVVYEQYF.

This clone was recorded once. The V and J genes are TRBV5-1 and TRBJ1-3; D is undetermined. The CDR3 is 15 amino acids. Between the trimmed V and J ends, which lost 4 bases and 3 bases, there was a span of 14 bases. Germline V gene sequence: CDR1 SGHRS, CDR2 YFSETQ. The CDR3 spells CASSPSTGGGNTIYF. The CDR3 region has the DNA TGCGCCAGCAGCCCCTCGACGGGTGGTGGAAACACCATATATTTT. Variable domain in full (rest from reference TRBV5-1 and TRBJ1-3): KAGVTQTPRYLIKTRGQQVTLSCSPISGHRSVSWYQQTPGQGLQFLFEYFSETQRNKGNFPGRFSGRQFSNSRSEMNVSTLELGDSALYLCASSPSTGGGNTIYFGEGSWLTVV.

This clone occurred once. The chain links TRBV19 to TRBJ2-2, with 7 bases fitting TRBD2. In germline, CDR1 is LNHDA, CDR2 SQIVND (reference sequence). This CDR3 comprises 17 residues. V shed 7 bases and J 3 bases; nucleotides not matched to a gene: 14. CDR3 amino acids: CASTRRGVADYTGELFF. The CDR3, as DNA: TGTGCCAGTACCCGACGGGGGGTAGCGGATTACACCGGGGAGCTGTTTTTT.

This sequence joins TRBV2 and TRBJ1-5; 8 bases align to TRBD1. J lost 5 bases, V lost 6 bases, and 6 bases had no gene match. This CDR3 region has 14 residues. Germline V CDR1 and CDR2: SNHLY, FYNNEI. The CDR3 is CASSETGVYQPQHF. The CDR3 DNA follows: TGTGCCAGCAGCGAGACAGGGGTTTATCAGCCCCAGCATTTT.

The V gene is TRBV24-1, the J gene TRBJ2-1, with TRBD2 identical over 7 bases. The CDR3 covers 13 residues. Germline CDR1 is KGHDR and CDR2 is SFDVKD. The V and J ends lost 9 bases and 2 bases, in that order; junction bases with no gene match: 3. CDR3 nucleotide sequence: TGTGCCACCGGGAGGGAAACCTACAATGAGCAGTTCTTC. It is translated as CATGRETYNEQFF.

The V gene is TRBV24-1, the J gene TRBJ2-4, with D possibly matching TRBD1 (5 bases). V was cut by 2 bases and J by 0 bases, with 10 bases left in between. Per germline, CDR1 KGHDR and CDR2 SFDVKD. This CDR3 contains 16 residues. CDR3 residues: CATSDSPDRAKNIQYF. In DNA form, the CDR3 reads TGTGCCACCAGTGATTCCCCTGACAGAGCCAAAAACATTCAGTACTTC.

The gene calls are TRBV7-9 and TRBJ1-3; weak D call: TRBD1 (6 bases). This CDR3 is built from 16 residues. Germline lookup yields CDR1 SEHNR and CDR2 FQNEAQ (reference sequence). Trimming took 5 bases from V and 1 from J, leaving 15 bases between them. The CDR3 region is CASSRGQYRSGNTIYF. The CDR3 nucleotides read TGTGCCAGCAGCCGAGGACAGTATAGGTCTGGAAACACCATATATTTT. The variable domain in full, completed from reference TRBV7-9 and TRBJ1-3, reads DTGVSQNPRHKITKRGQNVTFRCDPISEHNRLYWYRQTLGQGPEFLTYFQNEAQLEKSRLLSDRFSAERPKGSFSTLEIQRTEQGDSAMYLCASSRGQYRSGNTIYFGEGSWLTVV.

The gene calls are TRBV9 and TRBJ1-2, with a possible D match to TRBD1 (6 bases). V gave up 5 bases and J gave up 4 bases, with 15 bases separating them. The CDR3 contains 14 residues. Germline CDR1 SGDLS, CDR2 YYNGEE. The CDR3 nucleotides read TGTGCCAGCAGTACTAGTGGGGGCGGCTATGGCTACACCTTC. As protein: CASSTSGGGYGYTF.

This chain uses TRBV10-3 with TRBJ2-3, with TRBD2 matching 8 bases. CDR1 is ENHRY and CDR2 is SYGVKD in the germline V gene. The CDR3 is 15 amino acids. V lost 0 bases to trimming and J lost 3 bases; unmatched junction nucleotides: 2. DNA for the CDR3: TGTGCCATCAGTGAGTCGAGCGGGAGAACAGATACGCAGTATTTT. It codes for CAISESSGRTDTQYF.

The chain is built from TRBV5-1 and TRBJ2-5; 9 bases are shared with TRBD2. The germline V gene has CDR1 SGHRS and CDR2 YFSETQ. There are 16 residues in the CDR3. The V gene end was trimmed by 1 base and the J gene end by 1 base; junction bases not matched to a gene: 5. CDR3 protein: CASSLSPLAGQETQYF. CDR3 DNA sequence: TGCGCCAGCAGCTTGTCCCCACTAGCGGGCCAAGAGACCCAGTACTTC.

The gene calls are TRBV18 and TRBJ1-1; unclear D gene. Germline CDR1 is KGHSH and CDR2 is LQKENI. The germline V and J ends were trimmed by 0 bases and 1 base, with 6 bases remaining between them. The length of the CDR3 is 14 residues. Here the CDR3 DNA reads TGTGCCAGCTCACCACCTTTCAGGAACACTGAAGCTTTCTTT. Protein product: CASSPPFRNTEAFF.

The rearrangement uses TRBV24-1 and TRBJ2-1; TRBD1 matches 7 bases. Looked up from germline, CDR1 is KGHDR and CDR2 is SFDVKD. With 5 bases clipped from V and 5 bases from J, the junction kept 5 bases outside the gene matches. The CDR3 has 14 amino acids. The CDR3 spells CATSGQGNHNEQFF. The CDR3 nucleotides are TGTGCCACCAGTGGACAGGGCAATCACAATGAGCAGTTCTTC.

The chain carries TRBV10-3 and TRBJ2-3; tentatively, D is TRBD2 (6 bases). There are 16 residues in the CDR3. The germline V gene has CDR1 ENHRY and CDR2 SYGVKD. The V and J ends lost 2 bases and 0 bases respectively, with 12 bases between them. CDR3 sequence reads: CAISEKGTGSTDTQYF. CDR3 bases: TGTGCCATCAGTGAGAAAGGGACTGGAAGCACAGATACGCAGTATTTT.

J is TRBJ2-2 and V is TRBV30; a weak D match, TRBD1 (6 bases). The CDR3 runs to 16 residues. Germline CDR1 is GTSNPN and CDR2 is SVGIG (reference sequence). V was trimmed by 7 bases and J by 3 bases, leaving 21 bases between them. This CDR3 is CASHVGALWDTGELFF. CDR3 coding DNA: TGTGCCTCCCACGTGGGGGCTCTTTGGGACACCGGGGAGCTGTTTTTT.

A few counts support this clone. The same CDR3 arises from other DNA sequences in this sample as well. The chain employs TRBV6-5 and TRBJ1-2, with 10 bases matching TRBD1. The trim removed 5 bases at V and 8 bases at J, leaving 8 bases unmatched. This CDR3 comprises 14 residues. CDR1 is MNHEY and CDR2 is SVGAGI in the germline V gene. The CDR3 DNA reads TGTGCCAGCAGTAGGGGACAGGGGCTGGGAGGCTACACCTTC. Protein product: CASSRGQGLGGYTF.